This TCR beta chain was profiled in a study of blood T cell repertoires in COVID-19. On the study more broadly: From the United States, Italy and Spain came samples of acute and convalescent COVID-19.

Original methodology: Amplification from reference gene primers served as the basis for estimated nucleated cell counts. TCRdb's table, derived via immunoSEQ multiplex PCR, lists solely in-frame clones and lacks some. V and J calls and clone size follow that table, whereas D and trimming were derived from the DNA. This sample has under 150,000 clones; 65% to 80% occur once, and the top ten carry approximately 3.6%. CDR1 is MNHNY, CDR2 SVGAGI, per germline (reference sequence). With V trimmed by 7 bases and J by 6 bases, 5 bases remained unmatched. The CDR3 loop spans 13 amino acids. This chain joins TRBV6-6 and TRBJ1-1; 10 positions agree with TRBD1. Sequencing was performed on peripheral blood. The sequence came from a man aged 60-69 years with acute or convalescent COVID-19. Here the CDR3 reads CASNDRGPSEAFF. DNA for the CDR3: TGTGCCAGCAATGACAGGGGGCCATCTGAAGCTTTCTTT.